The T cell receptor beta chain under discussion was sequenced for a study of response to subunit inactivated influenza vaccine. MiXCR, applied by TCRdb to the RT-PCR reads, yields one record per CDR3 protein. This sample has about 500,000 distinct CDR3 sequences, with approximately 17% found just once. This clonotype was counted a few times. The TCR was taken from a man in his fifties or sixties who received an inactivated influenza vaccine. Sequencing was performed on CD4+ T cells sorted from PBMCs, taken 23 months after vaccination.

CDR3 amino acids: CASRSREKLFF. Here the CDR3 DNA reads TGTGCCAGCAGATCAAGAGAAAAACTGTTTTTT. V gene TRBV11-2 combines with J gene TRBJ1-4; D is unresolved. The germline gives CDR1 SGHAT, CDR2 FQNNGV. This CDR3 contains 11 residues. V shed 6 bases and J shed 8 bases, with 7 bases lying between them.